Sequencing of this TCR beta chain was carried out in a study of blood T cell repertoires in COVID-19. At the level of the study: Samples of COVID-19 (acute and convalescent) were obtained from the United States, Italy and Spain.

As originally analysed: Reference gene primers were amplified, and this amplification served to estimate nucleated cell counts. Repertoires were generated with immunoSEQ multiplex PCR, while TCRdb's copy carries only in-frame clones and drops some. V, J and clone size were drawn from that table, and D and trimming were deduced from the DNA. The sample has some 55,000 clones, around 87% seen once. Sequenced: peripheral blood. The TCR originated in a man aged 55 to 70 with acute or convalescent COVID-19.

The CDR3 region has the DNA TGTGCCAGCCTCGGTGGCGGGGAGCTGTTTTTT. This translates into CASLGGGELFF. The J gene is TRBJ2-2, the V gene TRBV12-3 or TRBV12-4; D not resolved. This CDR3 is built from 11 residues. V dropped 8 bases and J dropped 7 bases, with 8 bases sitting between them.